A selection of T cell receptor beta chains follows, all from one sample in a study of cytomegalovirus exposure and HLA in healthy donors. TCRdb keeps only in-frame clones here, not all; method: immunoSEQ multiplex PCR. The sample yields 95,000 to 100,000 clones, roughly 71% seen once. The sequencing input was PBMCs. The receptors derive from a middle-aged man in good health and CMV-seronegative. The CDR3 runs from the conserved cysteine through the conserved F or W. Each record gives: clone size, D gene, V gene, J gene, CDR3 DNA, CDR3 protein. A D gene is named only where the DNA matches it firmly. The size field is filled for only some rows; it gives once, few, many or a size class.

.	TRBD2	TRBV19	TRBJ2-1	TGTGCCAGTAGTGCGGGGGGGCCCTACAATGAGCAGTTCTTC	CASSAGGPYNEQFF
once	.	TRBV28	TRBJ1-4	TGTGCCAGCAGTTTCGCGGCTAATGAAAAACTGTTTTTT	CASSFAANEKLFF
.	.	TRBV28	TRBJ2-7	TGTGCCAGCAGCCCCGGCGGGGCCGAGCAGTACTTC	CASSPGGAEQYF
.	.	TRBV7-2	TRBJ1-2	TGTGCCAGCAGCTTAACGGCCGGGTGGGTCCTTGGCTACACCTTC	CASSLTAGWVLGYTF
few	TRBD1	TRBV7-9	TRBJ1-6	TGTGCCAGCAGCTACGGACAGGGGTTTTATAATTCACCCCTCCACTTT	CASSYGQGFYNSPLHF
few	.	TRBV27	TRBJ1-1	TGTGCCAGCAGCCGCCGACAGACTCAGAACACTGAAGCTTTCTTT	CASSRRQTQNTEAFF
.	TRBD2	TRBV9	TRBJ2-1	TGTGCCAGCAGCGTGCGGACTAGCGGGGGGGCCGATGAGCAGTTCTTC	CASSVRTSGGADEQFF
.	TRBD1	TRBV4-3	TRBJ2-1	TGCGCCAGCAGCCCTGACAGGGGTCCCTACAATGAGCAGTTCTTC	CASSPDRGPYNEQFF
.	.	TRBV5-1	TRBJ2-3	TGCGCCAGCAGCTTGGAGGACATCCGCACAGATACGCAGTATTTT	CASSLEDIRTDTQYF
.	TRBD1	TRBV5-1	TRBJ2-5	TGCGCCAGCAGGCCCGGGACAGGGATAATGGAGACCCAGTACTTC	CASRPGTGIMETQYF
.	TRBD1	TRBV9	TRBJ1-6	TGTGCCAGCAGCCCATGGGACAGGAACAATTCACCCCTCCACTTT	CASSPWDRNNSPLHF
.	.	TRBV15	TRBJ1-2	TGTGCCACCAGCAGAGCGGGAGATGGCTACACCTTC	CATSRAGDGYTF
once	TRBD2	TRBV16	TRBJ2-7	TGTGCCAGCAGCCAACGAAGGGACTACTTGCCCAACGAGCAGTACTTC	CASSQRRDYLPNEQYF
.	.	TRBV19	TRBJ2-4	TGTGCCACTGGTAGGGGCGGACCGTGGGATATGGCCAAAAACATTCAGTACTTC	CATGRGGPWDMAKNIQYF
once	.	TRBV7-3	TRBJ2-1	TGTGCCAGCAGCTCGATAAATGCAGACAATGAGCAGTTCTTC	CASSSINADNEQFF
few	TRBD1	TRBV19	TRBJ1-5	TGTGCCAGTAGTCAAGACAGGGGCAATCAGCCCCAGCATTTT	CASSQDRGNQPQHF
.	.	TRBV18	TRBJ1-2	TGTGCCAGCTCACCTAGAATGACAACGGTGGCAGAGGGCTACACCTTC	CASSPRMTTVAEGYTF
.	.	TRBV6-1	TRBJ1-5	TGTGCCAGCAGTGAAGCGCCGGGGAGCAATCAGCCCCAGCATTTT	CASSEAPGSNQPQHF
.	TRBD1	TRBV7-9	TRBJ2-1	TGTGCCAGCAGCCTCCGGGGAGGACAGGGGGCGCGAAATGAGCAGTTCTTC	CASSLRGGQGARNEQFF
.	TRBD2	TRBV2	TRBJ2-1	TGTGCCAGCAGTTCTAGCGGGGGATACAATGAGCAGTTCTTC	CASSSSGGYNEQFF
.	.	TRBV7-9	TRBJ2-7	TGTGCCAGCAGCTTAGGGCTAGGATCCGGCGAGCAGTACTTC	CASSLGLGSGEQYF
.	TRBD1	TRBV6-1	TRBJ1-5	TGTGCCAGCATTAGGGACAGGGGACCCTATCAGCCCCAGCATTTT	CASIRDRGPYQPQHF
.	.	TRBV6-1	TRBJ2-7	TGTGCCAGCGAGGAGTACTACGAGCAGTACTTC	CASEEYYEQYF
.	.	TRBV23-1	TRBJ2-5	TGCGCCAGCAGTCAAAACTGCACGGAGACCCAGTACTTC	CASSQNCTETQYF
.	.	TRBV5-4	TRBJ2-7	TGTGCCAGCAGCTTGGGCGGGACGGATCCTTACGAGCAGTACTTC	CASSLGGTDPYEQYF
.	.	TRBV15	TRBJ1-2	TGTGCCACCAGCCGGGAAGCTAACTATGGCTACACCTTC	CATSREANYGYTF
.	TRBD1	TRBV10-3	TRBJ1-1	TGTGCCATCAGCCCACAGGGGGCAAACACTGAAGCTTTCTTT	CAISPQGANTEAFF
few	.	TRBV19	TRBJ1-5	TGTGCCAGTAGTTCCGATCAGCCCCAGCATTTT	CASSSDQPQHF
.	.	TRBV7-2	TRBJ2-1	TGTGCCAGCAGACGCGTGGGGGGGCCGAACAATGAGCAGTTCTTC	CASRRVGGPNNEQFF
few	.	TRBV28	TRBJ1-2	TGTGCCAGCAGTTTACAGGTCTATGGCTACACCTTC	CASSLQVYGYTF
.	TRBD2	TRBV5-1	TRBJ2-3	TGCGCCAGCAGCTTTACCTTGGGGACTACCGCCACAGATACGCAGTATTTT	CASSFTLGTTATDTQYF
.	.	TRBV1	TRBJ2-7	TGCACCAGCACCCTACACGCTACTAGCGCTCCCTACGAGCAGTACTTC	CTSTLHATSAPYEQYF
.	.	TRBV5-1	TRBJ2-7	TGCGCCAGCAGCTTGGACAGAGTCTACGAGCAGTACTTC	CASSLDRVYEQYF
.	TRBD2	TRBV9	TRBJ2-7	TGTGCCAGCAGCCCCGGGACTAGCTGGTACGAGCAGTACTTC	CASSPGTSWYEQYF
once	.	TRBV5-5	TRBJ2-1	TGTGCCAGCAGCTTCGGGACTGTTTACAATGAGCAGTTCTTC	CASSFGTVYNEQFF
.	.	TRBV2	TRBJ2-7	TGTGCCAGCATTATAGGACAGTCCTCCTACGAGCAGTACTTC	CASIIGQSSYEQYF
.	TRBD2	TRBV4-2	TRBJ2-3	TGTGCCAGCAGCCAGGGAGGACTAGACACAGATACGCAGTATTTT	CASSQGGLDTDTQYF
once	.	TRBV5-4	TRBJ2-3	TGTGCCAGCAGCCCCTTCGGAGATACGCAGTATTTT	CASSPFGDTQYF
.	TRBD2	TRBV5-1	TRBJ2-7	TGCGCCAGCAGCCCCTATGCGGGAGGCAACGAGCAGTACTTC	CASSPYAGGNEQYF
.	.	TRBV4-3	TRBJ1-4	TGCGCCAGCAGCCACGGGAGGTCAGGGGACGGTGAAAAACTGTTTTTT	CASSHGRSGDGEKLFF
.	.	TRBV2	TRBJ2-6	TGTGCCAGCAGTGGAATTCGGAGCTCTGGGGCCAACGTCCTGACTTTC	CASSGIRSSGANVLTF
few	TRBD2	TRBV29-1	TRBJ2-7	TGCAGCGTGGGGACTAGCGGGGAGTACTACGAGCAGTACTTC	CSVGTSGEYYEQYF
.	.	TRBV10-1	TRBJ2-1	TGCGCCAGCAGTGAGGTGGACAGAAAATACAATGAGCAGTTCTTC	CASSEVDRKYNEQFF
.	TRBD2	TRBV2	TRBJ2-3	TGTGCCAGCAGAGCTTGGGGAGGGGACACAGATACGCAGTATTTT	CASRAWGGDTDTQYF
.	TRBD1	TRBV28	TRBJ1-2	TGTGCCAGCAGTCTACCCCAGGGGGTTGGCTACACCTTC	CASSLPQGVGYTF
once	.	TRBV27	TRBJ2-2	TGTGCCAGCGCACAATTCGGGGAGCTGTTTTTT	CASAQFGELFF
.	TRBD1	TRBV5-6	TRBJ1-2	TGTGCCAGCAGCTTAAGGGACAGGGGACGAAGAAGGGATGGCTACACCTTC	CASSLRDRGRRRDGYTF
.	TRBD1	TRBV6-5	TRBJ2-7	TGTGCCAGCAGTAGGACAGGGAGCTCCTACGAGCAGTACTTC	CASSRTGSSYEQYF
.	.	TRBV2	TRBJ1-1	TGTGCCAGTAGCTCAGGGGTCGGCACTGAAGCTTTCTTT	CASSSGVGTEAFF
once	TRBD1	TRBV9	TRBJ1-3	TGTGCCAGCAGCGTGTCGGACAGGGGGTTGTATGGAAACACCATATATTTT	CASSVSDRGLYGNTIYF
.	TRBD1	TRBV6-5	TRBJ1-2	TGTGCCAGCAGTCCTGGGACAGGGGGAGGCTACACCTTC	CASSPGTGGGYTF
few	TRBD1	TRBV9	TRBJ1-2	TGTGCCAGCAGCTATCAAGGAACAGGGGGGAAGACCTTC	CASSYQGTGGKTF
.	TRBD2	TRBV9	TRBJ2-2	TGTGCCAGCAGGCGGGAGGAGTACACCGGGGAGCTGTTTTTT	CASRREEYTGELFF
.	.	TRBV6-1	TRBJ1-1	TGTGCCAGCAAGGAATCCGGAACAGTCACTGAAGCTTTCTTT	CASKESGTVTEAFF
.	.	TRBV6-6	TRBJ1-6	TGTGCCAGCAGTTTCAGGGTTTATAATTCACCCCTCCACTTT	CASSFRVYNSPLHF
.	.	TRBV30	TRBJ1-3	TGTGCCTGGAGTGTACCCAGGTTATCGGTCACCATATATTTT	CAWSVPRLSVTIYF
.	.	TRBV5-1	TRBJ1-3	TGCGCCAGCACCACCGGGAGCTCTGGAAACACCATATATTTT	CASTTGSSGNTIYF
few	.	TRBV6-6	TRBJ1-3	TGTGCCAGCAGTGCCCGAGGGGGGGCAAACACCATATATTTT	CASSARGGANTIYF